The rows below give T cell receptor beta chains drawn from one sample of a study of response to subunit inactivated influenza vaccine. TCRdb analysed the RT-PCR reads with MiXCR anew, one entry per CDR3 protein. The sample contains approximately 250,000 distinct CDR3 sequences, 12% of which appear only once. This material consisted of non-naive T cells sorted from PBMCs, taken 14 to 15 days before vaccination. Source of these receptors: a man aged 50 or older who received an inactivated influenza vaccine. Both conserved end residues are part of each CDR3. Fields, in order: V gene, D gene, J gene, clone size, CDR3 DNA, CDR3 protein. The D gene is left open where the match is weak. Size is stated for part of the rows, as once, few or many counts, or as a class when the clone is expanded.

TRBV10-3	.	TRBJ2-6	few	TGTGCCATCGGGCCAGGGGGGAGCTCTGGGGCCAACGTCCTGACTTTC	CAIGPGGSSGANVLTF
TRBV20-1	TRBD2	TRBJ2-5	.	TGCAGTGCTAGCCGGGGGGGCGGAATGGCCCAGTACTTC	CSASRGGGMAQYF
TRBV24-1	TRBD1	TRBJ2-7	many	TGTGCCACCAGCTCGACCGGGACAGGGCTCCACGAGCAGTACTTC	CATSSTGTGLHEQYF
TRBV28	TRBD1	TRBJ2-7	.	TGTGCCAGCAGAACTATCCGACGGGGACAGGGAGGGGACGAGCAGTACTTC	CASRTIRRGQGGDEQYF
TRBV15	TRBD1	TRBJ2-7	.	TGTGCCACCAGCAGTGACAGGGGGCCCTACGAGCAGTACTTC	CATSSDRGPYEQYF
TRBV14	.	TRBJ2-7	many	TGTGCCAGCAGCCAATTTGCGGGATCCGCCTCCTACGAGCAGTACTTC	CASSQFAGSASYEQYF
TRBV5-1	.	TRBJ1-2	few	TGCGCCAGCAGCTTGGCCGGCACCAGAACTAACTATGGCTACACCTTC	CASSLAGTRTNYGYTF
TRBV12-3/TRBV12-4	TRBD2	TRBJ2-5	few	TGTGCCAGCAGTCTAGCGGGGGGTAGTGAGACCCAGTACTTC	CASSLAGGSETQYF
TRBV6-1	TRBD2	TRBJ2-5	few	TGTGCCAGCAGGGAACCTAGCGGGAGAAGGGTGACCCAGTACTTC	CASREPSGRRVTQYF
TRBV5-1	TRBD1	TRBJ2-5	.	TGCGCCAGCAGCCGGGCCGGGACAGCAGAGACCCAGTACTTC	CASSRAGTAETQYF
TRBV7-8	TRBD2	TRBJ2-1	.	TGTGCCAGCAGCATTTGGACTAGCGGCTCATCCTACAATGAGCAGTTCTTC	CASSIWTSGSSYNEQFF
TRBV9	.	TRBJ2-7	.	TGTGCCAGCAGCGTAGGGTCTGCGTCCTATCCCGAGCAGTACTTC	CASSVGSASYPEQYF
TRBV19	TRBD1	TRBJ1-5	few	TGTGCCACGACAGGGGATAGGGGGCCCCAGCATTTT	CATTGDRGPQHF
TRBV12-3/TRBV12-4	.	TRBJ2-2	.	TGTGCCAGCAGTTATGGCACCCCTCCGACCGGGGAGCTGTTTTTT	CASSYGTPPTGELFF
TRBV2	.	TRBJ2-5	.	TGTGCCAGCAGTGCGTCGGAGACCCAGTACTTC	CASSASETQYF
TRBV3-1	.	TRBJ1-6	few	TGTGCCAGCAGCCAAGATCAACTGTATTCACCCCTCCACTTT	CASSQDQLYSPLHF
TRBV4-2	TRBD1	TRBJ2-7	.	TGTGCCAGCAGCCAACCCGGGACAGGGTACGAGCAGTACTTC	CASSQPGTGYEQYF
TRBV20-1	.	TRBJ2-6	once	TGCAGTGCTAGTATAGGGGTCGGGGCCAACGTCCTGACTTTC	CSASIGVGANVLTF
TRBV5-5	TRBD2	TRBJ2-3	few	TGTGCCAGCAGCTTGGAATTAGCGGGGAGCACAGATACGCAGTATTTT	CASSLELAGSTDTQYF
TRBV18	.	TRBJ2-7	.	TGTGCCAGCTCACCACGGAGCGGGCTCTACGAGCAGTACTTC	CASSPRSGLYEQYF
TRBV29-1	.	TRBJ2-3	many	TGCAGCGTCCTTCTCCCGAACTGGGGGAACACAGATACGCAGTATTTT	CSVLLPNWGNTDTQYF
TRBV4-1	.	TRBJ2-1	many	TGCGCCAGCAGCCGGGCAAGCGGCGGGCTGAACAATGAGCAGTTCTTC	CASSRASGGLNNEQFF
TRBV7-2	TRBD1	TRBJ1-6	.	TGTGCCAGCACCCAACAGGGGGGTAATTCACCCCTCCACTTT	CASTQQGGNSPLHF
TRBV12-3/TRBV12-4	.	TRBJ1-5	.	TGTGCCAGCAGTTTAGGGGGGACGGGCAATCAGCCCCAGCATTTT	CASSLGGTGNQPQHF
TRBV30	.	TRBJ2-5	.	TGTGCCTGGAGAGCAAGGGCTAATCAAGAGACCCAGTACTTC	CAWRARANQETQYF
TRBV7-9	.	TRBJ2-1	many	TGTGCCAGCAGCTTACTTCCTAGCTCAGGCTACAATGAGCAGTTCTTC	CASSLLPSSGYNEQFF
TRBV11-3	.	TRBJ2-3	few	TGTGCCAGCCGGCAAAATAGTGGCACAGATACGCAGTATTTT	CASRQNSGTDTQYF
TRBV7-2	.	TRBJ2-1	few	TGTGCCAGCAGCTTAGTAGGCGGCACCTACAATGAGCAGTTCTTC	CASSLVGGTYNEQFF
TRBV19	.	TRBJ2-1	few	TGTGCCAGTAGTATAGCCAGGGGCTCCTACAATGAGCAGTTCTTC	CASSIARGSYNEQFF
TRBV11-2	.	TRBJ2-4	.	TGTGCCAGCAGCTTAGTTCTAGCGTCAATTCAGTACTTC	CASSLVLASIQYF
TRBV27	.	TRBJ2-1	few	TGTGCCAGCAGTTTATGGGGAGGGGGCGGGTACAATGAGCAGTTCTTC	CASSLWGGGGYNEQFF
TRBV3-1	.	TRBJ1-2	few	TGTGCCAGCAGCCCCTCAGGGGCGACAGGCTACACCTTC	CASSPSGATGYTF
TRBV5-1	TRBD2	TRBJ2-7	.	TGCGCCAGCAGCTTGGCAGGGACTAGCGGGGGAACCTACGAGCAGTACTTC	CASSLAGTSGGTYEQYF
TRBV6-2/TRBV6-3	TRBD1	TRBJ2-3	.	TGTGCCAGCAGTCAAAGGACAGGTACGGCAGATACGCAGTATTTT	CASSQRTGTADTQYF
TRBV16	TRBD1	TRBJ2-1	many	TGTGCCAGCAGCCAGGGGACAGGGAACAATGAGCAGTTCTTC	CASSQGTGNNEQFF
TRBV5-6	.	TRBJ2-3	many	TGTGCCAGCAGCTTGTACGGACAGACCACAGATACGCAGTATTTT	CASSLYGQTTDTQYF
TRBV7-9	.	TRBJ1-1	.	TGTGCCAGCAGGGTTCACCAGGGTGGCACTGAAGCTTTCTTT	CASRVHQGGTEAFF
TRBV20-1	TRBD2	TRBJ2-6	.	TGCAGTGCTAATGCGGGGGGCTCTGGGGCCAACGTCCTGACTTTC	CSANAGGSGANVLTF
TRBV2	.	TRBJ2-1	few	TGTGCCAACTCTGGGACGGCCCTCCATGAGCAGTTCTTC	CANSGTALHEQFF
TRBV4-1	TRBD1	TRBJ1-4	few	TGCGCCAGCAGCCTCCGGGACAGGGATGAAAAACTGTTTTTT	CASSLRDRDEKLFF
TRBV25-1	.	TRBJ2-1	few	TGTGCCAGCAGTGAATGGGGCCGCTACAATGAGCAGTTCTTC	CASSEWGRYNEQFF
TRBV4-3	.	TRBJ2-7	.	TGCGCCAGCAGCCAAGACCCCACCAGAAACTCCTACGAGCAGTACTTC	CASSQDPTRNSYEQYF
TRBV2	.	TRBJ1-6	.	TGTGCCAGCAGTGAAGGCTATAATTCACCCCTCCACTTT	CASSEGYNSPLHF
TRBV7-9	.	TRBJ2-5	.	TGTGCCAGCGCTCCCCTATCGACACGCTACCAAGAGACCCAGTACTTC	CASAPLSTRYQETQYF
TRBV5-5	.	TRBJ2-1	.	TGTGCCAGCAGCTTGGTAGCAGGGATGAATGAGCAGTTCTTC	CASSLVAGMNEQFF
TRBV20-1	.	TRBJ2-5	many	TGCAGTGCTAGGAAACCCGATTGGGGGCATGAGACCCAGTACTTC	CSARKPDWGHETQYF
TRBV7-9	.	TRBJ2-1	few	TGTGCCAGCAGCTCAACTTTGGGGGGAGGTCTTGAGCAGTTCTTC	CASSSTLGGGLEQFF
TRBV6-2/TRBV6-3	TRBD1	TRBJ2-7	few	TGTGCCAGCAAAGGGACAGGGGGCGAGCAGTACTTC	CASKGTGGEQYF
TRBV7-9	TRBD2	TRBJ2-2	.	TGTGCCAGCAGCCGATCGGTAGCGGGGGGCCTGACCGGGGAGCTGTTTTTT	CASSRSVAGGLTGELFF
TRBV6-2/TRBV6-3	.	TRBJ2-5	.	TGTGCCAGCAGTCGGGCTCCCTCGGCCCAGTACTTC	CASSRAPSAQYF
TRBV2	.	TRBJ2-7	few	TGTGCCAGCAGTTCTGGGCGAGAGGTGGAGCAGTACTTC	CASSSGREVEQYF